This entry concerns a single T cell receptor beta chain. The antigen is not known. The sample originates from a study of cytomegalovirus exposure and HLA in healthy donors. Study-wide background: The study placed 80% to 85% of its approximately 360 genotyped donors in the Caucasian-associated ancestry cluster.

Study conclusions and caveats: It was 150 to 200 TCR beta chains that were listed as cytomegalovirus-associated.

Amplification used 60 Vbeta primers and 13 Jbeta primers. Clones were sequenced by immunoSEQ multiplex PCR, and TCRdb holds only the in-frame ones, with some missing. The table for this sample gives approximately 140,000 clones. Germline CDR1 reads SNHLY; CDR2 reads FYNNEI. V was cut by 6 bases and J by 2 bases, with 4 bases left in between. The CDR3 has 11 residues. The TCR originated in a woman aged 18-29 years in good health and CMV-seronegative. V gene TRBV2 combines with J gene TRBJ1-1, with D hard to call. Material for sequencing was PBMCs. As DNA, the CDR3 is TGTGCCAGCAGCTTCAACACTGAAGCTTTCTTT. Its translation is CASSFNTEAFF.